The 29 T cell receptor beta chains reported below all come from one sample, sequenced in a study of blood T cell repertoires in COVID-19. Method: immunoSEQ multiplex PCR; TCRdb's copy keeps in-frame clones and lacks some. The sample lists 250,000 to 350,000 clones, roughly 83% occurring once. Material for sequencing was peripheral blood. The receptors were sampled from a human donor with COVID-19, enrolled during active disease. The donor label of this sample is uncertain.

The V call is TRBV6-5, the J call TRBJ2-1, with D maybe TRBD2 (6 bases). This CDR3 has 14 residues. Germline V gene lookup returns CDR1 MNHEY and CDR2 SVGAGI. The V end lost 6 bases, the J end lost 5 bases, and 14 bases lay between the germline ends. The CDR3, as DNA: TGTGCCAGCAGGGCGGGACTTACTCACAATGAGCAGTTCTTC. Translated: CASRAGLTHNEQFF.

This rearrangement joins TRBV3-1 (or the pseudogene TRBV3-2) to TRBJ1-1; D gene ambiguous. The V end lost 4 bases, the J end lost 4 bases, and 10 bases lay between the germline ends. The V gene's germline CDR1 is LGHDT and CDR2 YNNKEL (reference sequence). The CDR3 extends over 13 amino acids. The CDR3 region is CASSPHVGTEAFF. The DNA for the CDR3 is TGTGCCAGCAGCCCCCACGTCGGCACTGAAGCTTTCTTT.

The rearrangement joins TRBV30 to TRBJ2-7; 11 bases align to TRBD1. Germline lookup yields CDR1 GTSNPN and CDR2 SVGIG (reference sequence). With V trimmed by 5 bases and J by 3 bases, 6 bases remained unmatched. CDR3 length: 14 amino acids. The CDR3 DNA sequence: TGTGCCTGGGTGCCGGGACAGGGGGTCTACGAGCAGTACTTC. Amino acid sequence: CAWVPGQGVYEQYF.

The chain recombines TRBV19 with TRBJ1-5, with TRBD1 matching 8 bases. CDR1 LNHDA and CDR2 SQIVND come from the germline V gene (reference sequence). CDR3 length equals 14 residues. The V segment lost 7 bases and the J segment 7 bases; nucleotides outside the gene matches: 9. This CDR3 is CASNDRGRGQPQHF. The CDR3 bases are TGTGCCAGTAACGACAGGGGTCGAGGGCAGCCCCAGCATTTT.

This sequence joins TRBV5-1 and TRBJ2-5; 11 nucleotides align to TRBD1. Germline CDR1 is SGHRS and CDR2 is YFSETQ. Trimming at V came to 4 bases and at J to 4 bases, leaving 6 bases not matched to a gene. The CDR3 is 15 residues long. This chain's CDR3 is CASSLRDRGLETQYF. CDR3 DNA: TGCGCCAGCAGCCTGCGGGACAGGGGGTTAGAGACCCAGTACTTC.

V gene TRBV6-5 combines with J gene TRBJ2-7, with 10 bases lining up with TRBD2. V lost 2 bases to trimming and J lost 6 bases; unmatched junction nucleotides: 10. This CDR3 has 16 amino acids. Germline loops: CDR1 MNHEY, CDR2 SVGAGI. CDR3 loop: CASSYLGSSGRPEQYF. For the CDR3, the DNA is TGTGCCAGCAGTTACCTCGGGTCTAGCGGGAGACCCGAGCAGTACTTC.

This clone was seen ten or more times. The genes are TRBV5-6 and TRBJ1-5; D is perhaps TRBD1 (5 bases). The CDR3 is made up of 13 amino acids. V lost 1 base, J lost 5 bases, and 7 bases lay in between. Germline V gene sequence: CDR1 SGHDT, CDR2 YYEEEE. DNA for the CDR3: TGTGCCAGCAGCTTGTTAGGGGATCAGCCCCAGCATTTT. Its protein product is CASSLLGDQPQHF.

On this clone: This same CDR3 is encoded by further DNA sequences in the sample. The chain employs TRBV7-3 and TRBJ2-2, with 7 bases that match TRBD2. Germline lookup yields CDR1 SGHTA and CDR2 FQGTGA. The J segment lost 5 bases and the V segment lost 1 base, leaving 4 bases of the junction unmatched. The CDR3 covers 15 residues. As DNA, the CDR3 is TGTGCCAGCAGCTTAAGCGGGGGAGGAACCGGGGAGCTGTTTTTT. This encodes CASSLSGGGTGELFF.

The chain links TRBV6-5 to TRBJ2-7; D possibly corresponds to TRBD1 (5 bases). Germline CDR1 and CDR2: MNHEY and SVGAGI. There are 14 residues in the CDR3. V was clipped by 2 bases and J by 3 bases, with 11 bases between them. The CDR3 here is CASSYKDTIYEQYF. In DNA form, the CDR3 reads TGTGCCAGCAGTTACAAGGACACCATCTACGAGCAGTACTTC.

The chain joins TRBV2 to TRBJ1-1; D is possibly TRBD1 (6 bases). V was shortened by 5 bases and J by 5 bases, with 15 bases between the two germline ends. The CDR3 contains 14 residues. The germline CDR1 and CDR2 sequences are SNHLY and FYNNEI. The CDR3 nucleotides read TGTGCCAGCAGTAGCCCGGACAGAGGGACTGAAGCTTTCTTT. It translates to CASSSPDRGTEAFF.

The chain employs TRBV21-1 and TRBJ1-1; the table's TRBD1 call for D was not verified on the DNA. TRBV21-1 represents a pseudogene. This CDR3 is 14 amino acids long. Written as DNA, the CDR3 is TGTGCCAGCAGCTCAAGGACAGGGAACACTGAAGCTTTCTTT. Protein sequence: CASSSRTGNTEAFF.

This CDR3 reads CASQRTGDYGYTF. CDR3 nucleotides: TGTGCCAGCCAGAGGACAGGGGACTATGGCTACACCTTC. V and J are TRBV27 and TRBJ1-2, with 9 bases identical to TRBD1. Germline CDR1 and CDR2: MNHEY and SMNVEV (reference sequence). Germline trimming cut 8 bases from V and 3 bases from J; bases unmatched to any gene: 4. There are 13 residues in the CDR3.

This clone has ten or more counts. The chain has TRBV18 and TRBJ1-4; D is unresolved. The CDR3 is 15 amino acids. Trimming removed 3 bases from V and 3 bases from J, with 11 bases in between. Germline CDR1 KGHSH, CDR2 LQKENI. CDR3 sequence (DNA): TGTGCCAGCTCACCGGAACCGCGGCCTAATGAAAAACTGTTTTTT. Encoded protein: CASSPEPRPNEKLFF.

This rearrangement joins TRBV18 to TRBJ2-7, with D possibly matching TRBD2 (6 bases). CDR1 and CDR2 (germline): KGHSH, LQKENI. This CDR3 is built from 15 residues. V was pared by 2 bases and J by 7 bases, with 18 bases between. In DNA form, the CDR3 reads TGTGCCAGCTCACCAGCCCCCGGGCCCGGAGGGGAGCAGTACTTC. It translates to CASSPAPGPGGEQYF.

J is TRBJ2-4 and V is TRBV21-1; TRBD1 reflects the table's D call only, with no check against the DNA. TRBV21-1 is assigned pseudogene status. The CDR3 runs 16 residues. CDR3: CASSKGLRTLINIQYF. DNA of the CDR3: TGTGCCAGCAGCAAAGGGCTTCGGACACTAATAAACATTCAGTACTTC.

The chain links TRBV12-3 or TRBV12-4 to TRBJ1-5, with D possibly being TRBD1 (5 bases). The CDR3 consists of 13 residues. V lost 7 bases to trimming and J lost 2 bases, with 9 bases between them. The CDR3 DNA reads as TGTGCCAGCACCCGGGGGGGCAATCAGCCCCAGCATTTT. Residues: CASTRGGNQPQHF.

The chain carries TRBV30 and TRBJ1-4; TRBD1 is a possible D gene (5 bases). This CDR3 has 13 amino acids. From germline, CDR1 is GTSNPN and CDR2 SVGIG (reference sequence). V gave up 8 bases and J gave up 2 bases, with 12 bases separating them. In nucleotides, the CDR3 is TGTGCCGGCGGGGGACTGACTAATGAAAAACTGTTTTTT. Protein product: CAGGGLTNEKLFF.

V and J are TRBV9 and TRBJ2-1, with D possibly being TRBD1 (5 bases). Deletions cut 0 bases from V and 2 bases from J, with 12 bases between. This CDR3 has 16 residues. CDR1 is SGDLS and CDR2 is YYNGEE in the germline V gene. The CDR3 loop is CASSVAGQGPYNEQFF. CDR3 DNA sequence: TGTGCCAGCAGCGTAGCTGGTCAGGGCCCCTACAATGAGCAGTTCTTC.

V gene TRBV12-3 or TRBV12-4 combines with J gene TRBJ2-1; D is uncertain. Trimming stripped 3 bases from V and 4 bases from J, with 7 bases between. The CDR3 spans 13 residues. This CDR3 is CASSFSRYNEQFF. CDR3 coding DNA: TGTGCCAGCAGTTTTTCGCGGTACAATGAGCAGTTCTTC.

This clone was found a few times. The gene calls are TRBV2 and TRBJ1-6; D is undetermined. V lost 2 bases and J 10 bases, leaving 12 bases between the germline ends. CDR3 length: 14 amino acids. The germline gives CDR1 SNHLY, CDR2 FYNNEI. CDR3 region: CASSETGFFSPLHF. The CDR3 coding sequence is TGTGCCAGCAGTGAAACGGGATTTTTCTCACCCCTCCACTTT.

This clone came up a few times. This sequence joins TRBV12-5 and TRBJ2-2, with 9 bases matching TRBD1. V lost 1 base and J lost 8; bases outside the gene matches: 5. The CDR3 sequence is 15 residues long. CDR1 and CDR2 from the germline V gene are LGHNT and FRNRAP. This CDR3 reads CASGLAGTGPGELFF. The DNA for the CDR3 is TGTGCTAGTGGTTTGGCCGGGACAGGGCCGGGGGAGCTGTTTTTT.

The chain joins TRBV28 to TRBJ2-7; 7 bases are a match to TRBD1. The germline gives CDR1 MDHEN, CDR2 SYDVKM. The CDR3 is 12 amino acids. Germline trimming cut 11 bases from V and 7 bases from J; bases unmatched to any gene: 11. CDR3 sequence (DNA): TGTGCCGGGTCCGACAGGGCCCGGGAGCAGTACTTC. Protein product: CAGSDRAREQYF.

This chain uses TRBV5-6 with TRBJ2-2, with D possibly matching TRBD1 (6 bases). CDR3 length: 16 residues. Germline V lookup: CDR1 SGHDT, CDR2 YYEEEE. The V end was cut by 3 bases, the J end by 3 bases, with 15 bases between. The chain's CDR3 is CASSSSSGEDTGELFF. CDR3 in DNA: TGTGCCAGCAGCTCTTCATCAGGGGAAGACACCGGGGAGCTGTTTTTT.

The V call is TRBV11-2, the J call TRBJ2-5; TRBD2 is a possible D gene (6 bases). V lost 1 base to trimming and J lost 4 bases, with 13 bases between them. This CDR3 contains 15 residues. Germline assignment: CDR1 SGHAT and CDR2 FQNNGV. The CDR3 loop reads CASSLGGGLGETQYF. CDR3 sequence (DNA): TGTGCCAGCAGCTTAGGAGGAGGGCTGGGAGAGACCCAGTACTTC.

The gene calls are TRBV3-1 (or the pseudogene TRBV3-2) and TRBJ1-4, with unresolved D. Per the germline V gene, CDR1 is LGHDT and CDR2 is YNNKEL (reference sequence). V lost 3 bases and J lost 5, with 13 bases in between. The CDR3 runs 15 residues. This chain's CDR3 is CASSQFLNSNEKLFF. Written as DNA, the CDR3 is TGTGCCAGCAGCCAGTTCCTAAATTCAAATGAAAAACTGTTTTTT.

This clone has only a few counts. This sequence joins TRBV2 and TRBJ2-1, with D unresolved. The CDR3 has 13 residues. Between the trimmed V and J ends, which lost 7 bases and 0 bases, there was a span of 7 bases. Germline V CDR1 and CDR2: SNHLY, FYNNEI. The CDR3 DNA reads as TGTGCCAGCAATGGCGGCTCCTACAATGAGCAGTTCTTC. This gives the protein CASNGGSYNEQFF.

The chain carries TRBV19 and TRBJ1-6, with 8 nucleotides matching TRBD1. This CDR3 comprises 15 residues. Germline-derived CDR1 and CDR2 are LNHDA and SQIVND (reference sequence). The V segment lost 5 bases and the J segment 10 bases; nucleotides outside the gene matches: 10. The CDR3 DNA sequence: TGTGCCAGTAGTTACGGAGACAGGGGACAGTCACCCCTCCACTTT. This sequence encodes CASSYGDRGQSPLHF.

V is TRBV6-6 and J is TRBJ2-1, with D possibly being TRBD2 (6 bases). This CDR3 is 11 amino acids long. Germline V gene data show CDR1 as MNHNY and CDR2 as SVGAGI (reference sequence). The V end lost 7 bases, the J end lost 12 bases, and 13 bases lay between the germline ends. CDR3 amino acids: CASKLEGRQFF. Here the CDR3 DNA reads TGTGCCAGCAAGCTGGAGGGCCGGCAGTTCTTC.

V and J are TRBV7-9 and TRBJ2-7; 8 positions match TRBD2. Germline V gives CDR1 SEHNR, CDR2 FQNEAQ (reference sequence). V lost 6 bases and J lost 4; bases outside the gene matches: 14. The CDR3 consists of 16 residues. Here the CDR3 DNA reads TGTGCCAGCAGTCCCGCGACTAGCGTCCTCAATTACGAGCAGTACTTC. Its protein is CASSPATSVLNYEQYF. Full variable domain (rest looked up from reference TRBV7-9 and TRBJ2-7): DTGVSQNPRHKITKRGQNVTFRCDPISEHNRLYWYRQTLGQGPEFLTYFQNEAQLEKSRLLSDRFSAERPKGSFSTLEIQRTEQGDSAMYLCASSPATSVLNYEQYFGPGTRLTVT.